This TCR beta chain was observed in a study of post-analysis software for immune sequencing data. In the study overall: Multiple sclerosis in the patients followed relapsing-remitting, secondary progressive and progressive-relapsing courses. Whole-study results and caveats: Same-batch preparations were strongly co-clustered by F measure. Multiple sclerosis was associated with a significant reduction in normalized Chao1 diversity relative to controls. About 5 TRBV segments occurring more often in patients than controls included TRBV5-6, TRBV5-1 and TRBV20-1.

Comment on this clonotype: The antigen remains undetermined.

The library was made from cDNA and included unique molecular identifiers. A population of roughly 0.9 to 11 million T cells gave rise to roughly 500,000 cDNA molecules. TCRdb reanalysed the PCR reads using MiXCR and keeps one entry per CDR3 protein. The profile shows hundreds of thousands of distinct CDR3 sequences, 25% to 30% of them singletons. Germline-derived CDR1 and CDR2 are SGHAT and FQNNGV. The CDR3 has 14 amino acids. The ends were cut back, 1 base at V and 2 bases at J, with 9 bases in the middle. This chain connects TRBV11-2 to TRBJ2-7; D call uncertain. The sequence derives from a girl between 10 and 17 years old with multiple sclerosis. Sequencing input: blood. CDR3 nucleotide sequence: TGTGCCAGCAGCTTAGTTGACGCCACCTACGAGCAGTACTTC. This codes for CASSLVDATYEQYF.